This TCR beta chain was observed in a study of shared clonotypes between healthy human individuals. Assay used: immunoSEQ multiplex PCR; TCRdb lists only in-frame clones, some missing. In the table there are roughly 2.1 million clones, roughly 91% of which are singletons. CD45RO-negative, CCR7-selected cells formed the naive CD8 fraction, which excluded terminally differentiated effector memory CD45RA+ cells. Each of the donors was a healthy adult who was HIV-negative and had not had a recent acute infection or vaccination. Notes on the study in general: Some naive CD4 clonotypes, 4.5% to 5.5%, turned up in common across four donors.

The CDR3 consists of 15 residues. Germline trimming cut 1 base from V and 1 base from J; bases unmatched to any gene: 0. Germline values: CDR1 SGHTA, CDR2 FQGNSA. Concerning this clone itself: Antigen unknown.

The source material was naive CD8+ T cells from PBMCs. The receptor was isolated from a man between 18 and 29 years old in good health. Some clones in this sample may be carry-over from other donors' samples. V gene TRBV7-2 combines with J gene TRBJ2-5, with TRBD2 matching 10 bases. The CDR3 coding sequence is TGTGCCAGCAGCTTAGGGACTAGCGGCCAAGAGACCCAGTACTTC. Protein product: CASSLGTSGQETQYF.